This paragraph reports one T cell receptor (beta chain). Its antigen is unidentified. Repertoires were generated with immunoSEQ multiplex PCR, while TCRdb's copy carries only in-frame clones and drops some. This sample carries about 260,000 clones, about 92% of them seen once, and the ten largest clones take 0.55%. This sample is part of a study of T cell responses to AZD1222 COVID-19 vaccine. V trimming: 4 bases; J trimming: 6 bases; junction bases outside the gene matches: 8. This CDR3 has 15 residues. In germline, CDR1 is MDHEN, CDR2 SYDVKM. Overall study findings and caveats: Sampling captured repertoires only after the peak T cell response. The donor group comprised mostly white British people and more females; the analysis possibly underestimated clonal diversity. Distributed over spike, vaccine-associated CD4 TCRs predominated at 160-218 and 743-854.

Sequencing was performed on peripheral blood, taken on day 0 of AZD1222 vaccination. The receptor was derived from an adult in good health. The J gene is TRBJ2-1, the V gene TRBV28, with 8 bases lining up with TRBD1. The CDR3 sequence is CASSSGTGVPNEQFF. For the CDR3, the DNA is TGTGCCAGCAGTTCAGGGACAGGCGTCCCCAATGAGCAGTTCTTC.